The T cell receptor beta chain described here comes from a study of T cells in Graves' hyperthyroidism and ophthalmopathy. Study details: Peripheral blood collection took place at initial diagnosis, before any treatment. Findings and limits, study-wide: Most thyroid-expanded clonotypes above 0.001 were also found in blood.

Patients with ophthalmopathy all had a Clinical Activity Score of at least 3, a NOSPECS grade of at least 4 and duration under 3 months. Patients showing uncontrolled infection, other autoimmune disease, pregnancy or lactation were ineligible. Researchers amplified the TCR beta CDR3 regions from RNA transcripts. When the TCR CDR3 underwent first-round RT-PCR, the HTBI primer set was used. In TCRdb, the multiplex PCR reads were re-called with MiXCR into one record per CDR3 protein. The table records about 400,000 distinct CDR3 sequences, 12% to 15% of them present only once. This clonotype appeared many times. Its target is not known. CDR3 length: 14 residues. CDR1 is LGHDT and CDR2 is YNNKEL in the germline V gene (reference sequence). Trimming left V 0 bases short and J 6 bases short, with 11 bases between.

This chain uses TRBV3-1 with TRBJ1-1; D gene ambiguous. Sequencing used blood. The TCR originated in a woman in her sixties or seventies with Graves' ophthalmopathy. The CDR3 region has the DNA TGTGCCAGCAGCCAAGACCCCCCACGGGCTGAAGCTTTCTTT. It codes for CASSQDPPRAEAFF.